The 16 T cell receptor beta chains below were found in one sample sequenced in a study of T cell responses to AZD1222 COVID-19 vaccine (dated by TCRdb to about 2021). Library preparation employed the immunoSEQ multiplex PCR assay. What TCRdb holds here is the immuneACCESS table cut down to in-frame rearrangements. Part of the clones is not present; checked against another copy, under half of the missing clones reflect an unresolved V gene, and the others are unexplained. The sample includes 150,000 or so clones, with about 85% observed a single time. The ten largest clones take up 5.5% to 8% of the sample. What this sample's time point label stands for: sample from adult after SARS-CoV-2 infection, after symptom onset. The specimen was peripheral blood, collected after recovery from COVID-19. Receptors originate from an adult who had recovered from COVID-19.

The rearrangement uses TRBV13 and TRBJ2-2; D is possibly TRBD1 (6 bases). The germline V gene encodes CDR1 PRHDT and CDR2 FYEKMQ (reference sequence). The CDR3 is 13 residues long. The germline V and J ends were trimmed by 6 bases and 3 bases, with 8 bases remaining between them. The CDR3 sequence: CASRYRDTGELFF. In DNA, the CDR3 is TGTGCCAGCAGGTACAGGGACACCGGGGAGCTGTTTTTT.

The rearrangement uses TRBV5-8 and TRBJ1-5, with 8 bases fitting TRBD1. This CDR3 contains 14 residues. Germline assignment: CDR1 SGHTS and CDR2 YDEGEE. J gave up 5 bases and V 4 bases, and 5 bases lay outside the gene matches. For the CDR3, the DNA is TGTGCCAGCAGCCCTCGGACAGGGCATCAGCCCCAGCATTTT. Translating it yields CASSPRTGHQPQHF.

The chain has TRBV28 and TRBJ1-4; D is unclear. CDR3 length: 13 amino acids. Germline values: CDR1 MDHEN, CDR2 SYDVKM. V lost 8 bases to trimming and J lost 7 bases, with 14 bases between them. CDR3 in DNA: TGTGCCAGCTTTGATGGCGGGAGTGAAAAACTGTTTTTT. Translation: CASFDGGSEKLFF.

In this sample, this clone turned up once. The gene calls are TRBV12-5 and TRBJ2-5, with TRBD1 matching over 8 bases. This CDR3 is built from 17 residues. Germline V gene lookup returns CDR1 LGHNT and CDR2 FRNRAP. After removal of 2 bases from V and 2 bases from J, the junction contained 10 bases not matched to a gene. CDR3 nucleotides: TGTGCTAGTGGTTTGCCGGGACAGGTTGGGGCTCAAGAGACCCAGTACTTC. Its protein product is CASGLPGQVGAQETQYF.

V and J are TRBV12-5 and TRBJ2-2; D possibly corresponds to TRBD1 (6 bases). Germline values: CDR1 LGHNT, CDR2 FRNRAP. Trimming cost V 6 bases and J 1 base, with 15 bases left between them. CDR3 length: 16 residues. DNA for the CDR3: TGTGCTAGTGGCCAAAGGGCAGGGGTGAACACCGGGGAGCTGTTTTTT. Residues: CASGQRAGVNTGELFF.

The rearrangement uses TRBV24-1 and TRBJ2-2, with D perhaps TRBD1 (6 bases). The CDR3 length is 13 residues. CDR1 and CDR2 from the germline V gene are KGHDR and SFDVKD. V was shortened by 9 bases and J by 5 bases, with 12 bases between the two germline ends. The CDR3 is CATRDTGTGELFF. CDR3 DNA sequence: TGTGCCACCCGGGACACAGGGACCGGGGAGCTGTTTTTT.

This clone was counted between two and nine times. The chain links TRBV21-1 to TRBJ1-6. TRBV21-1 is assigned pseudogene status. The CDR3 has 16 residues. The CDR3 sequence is CASSRGPSQHNSPLHF. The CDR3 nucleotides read TGTGCCAGCAGCAGAGGACCCTCCCAACATAATTCACCCCTCCACTTT.

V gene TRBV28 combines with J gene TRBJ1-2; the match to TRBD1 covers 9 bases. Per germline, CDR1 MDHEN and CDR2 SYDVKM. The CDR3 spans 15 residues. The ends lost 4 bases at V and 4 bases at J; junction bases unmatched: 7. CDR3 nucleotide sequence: TGTGCCAGCAGTTCCCACGTGGACAGGGGCTATGGCTACACCTTC. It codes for CASSSHVDRGYGYTF.

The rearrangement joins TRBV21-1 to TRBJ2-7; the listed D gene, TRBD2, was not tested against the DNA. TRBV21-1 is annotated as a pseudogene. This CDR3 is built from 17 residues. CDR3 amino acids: CASSTSIRREGLCEQYF. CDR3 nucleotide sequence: TGTGCCAGCAGCACCTCAATTAGGCGGGAGGGCCTCTGCGAGCAGTACTTC.

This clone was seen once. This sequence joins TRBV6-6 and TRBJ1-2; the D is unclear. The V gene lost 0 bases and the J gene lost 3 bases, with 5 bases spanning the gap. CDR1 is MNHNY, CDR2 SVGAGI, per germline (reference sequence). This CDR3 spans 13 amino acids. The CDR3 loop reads CASSYSEDYGYTF. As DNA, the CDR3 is TGTGCCAGCAGTTACTCGGAGGACTATGGCTACACCTTC.

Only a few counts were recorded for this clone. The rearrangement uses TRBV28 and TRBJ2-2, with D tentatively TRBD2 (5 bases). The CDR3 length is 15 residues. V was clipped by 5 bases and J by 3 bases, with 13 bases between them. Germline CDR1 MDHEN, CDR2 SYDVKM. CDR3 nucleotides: TGTGCCAGCAGTCCTCGCACGGGGTACACCGGGGAGCTGTTTTTT. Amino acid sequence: CASSPRTGYTGELFF.

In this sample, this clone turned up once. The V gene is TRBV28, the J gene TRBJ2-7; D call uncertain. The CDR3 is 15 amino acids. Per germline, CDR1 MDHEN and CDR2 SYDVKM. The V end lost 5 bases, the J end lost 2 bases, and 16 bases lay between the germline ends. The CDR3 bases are TGTGCCAGCAGTCTCCCGGTTAATATCCCCTACGAGCAGTACTTC. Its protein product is CASSLPVNIPYEQYF. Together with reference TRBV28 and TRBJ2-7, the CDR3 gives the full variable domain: DVKVTQSSRYLVKRTGEKVFLECVQDMDHENMFWYRQDPGLGLRLIYFSYDVKMKEKGDIPEGYSVSREKKERFSLILESASTNQTSMYLCASSLPVNIPYEQYFGPGTRLTVT.

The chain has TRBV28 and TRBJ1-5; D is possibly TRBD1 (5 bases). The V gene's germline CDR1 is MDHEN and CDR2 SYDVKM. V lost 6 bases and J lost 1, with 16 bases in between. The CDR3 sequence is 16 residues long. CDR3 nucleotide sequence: TGTGCCAGCAGACTCTGGAACAGGATAAGCAATCAGCCCCAGCATTTT. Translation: CASRLWNRISNQPQHF.

The CDR3 nucleotides read TGTGCCAGTAGTGAGTTCGGAGGTCGGGCCAAGGTCGGGGAGCTGTTTTTT. Translating gives CASSEFGGRAKVGELFF. The chain joins TRBV19 to TRBJ2-2; weak D call: TRBD2 (5 bases). The V gene's germline CDR1 is LNHDA and CDR2 SQIVND (reference sequence). This CDR3 is 17 amino acids long. Trimming removed 5 bases at V and 7 bases at J, with 23 bases between.

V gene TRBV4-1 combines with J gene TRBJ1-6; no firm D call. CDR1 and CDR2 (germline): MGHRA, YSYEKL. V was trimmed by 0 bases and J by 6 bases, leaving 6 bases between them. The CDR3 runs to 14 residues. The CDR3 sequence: CASSQDRFNSPLHF. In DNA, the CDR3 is TGCGCCAGCAGCCAAGACAGATTTAATTCACCCCTCCACTTT.

The CDR3 here is CASSIASGSNYEQYF. CDR3 bases: TGTGCCAGTAGTATAGCCAGCGGGAGTAATTACGAGCAGTACTTC. The rearrangement links TRBV19 to TRBJ2-7; TRBD2 matches at 8 bases. The germline V gene encodes CDR1 LNHDA and CDR2 SQIVND (reference sequence). After removal of 1 base from V and 4 bases from J, the junction contained 6 bases not matched to a gene. The CDR3 has 15 residues.